This T cell receptor beta chain is from a study of HIV-infected patients and healthy controls. Study information: Total CDR3 counts per chain did not differ significantly between patients and controls. General study results and limits: HIV-infected patients and controls differed significantly in mean usage of eight alpha and eight beta V genes. The study did not determine the donors' HLA types.

Follow-up blood was drawn about 14 weeks, roughly three months, after antiretroviral therapy began. All unsorted peripheral T cells were captured because whole blood was used without fractionation. Donors lacked febrile or AIDS-related illness, tumors, and hepatitis B or C coinfection. Reverse transcription used around 500 ng RNA and constant-region primers for alpha and beta. Using multiplexing indices, alpha and beta chain libraries were generated apart by chain-specific third strand synthesis. From the 5' RACE reads, TCRdb called clonotypes with MiXCR, one entry per CDR3 protein. Found here are some 8,100 distinct CDR3 sequences, 6.7% of them singletons; the top ten hold 20%. This clonotype was counted ten times or more. Its matching antigen is unknown. Being off target in a library aimed at alpha chains, this beta chain has a size of little meaning. This receptor was identified in an adult with HIV infection. The sequencing used blood, collected during antiretroviral therapy.

CDR3 DNA: TGTGCCAGCAGCTTGAATGGGCCCACAGATACGCAGTATTTT. This gives the protein CASSLNGPTDTQYF. The rearrangement uses TRBV5-4 and TRBJ2-3; D ambiguous. Germline lookup yields CDR1 SGHNT and CDR2 YYREEE (reference sequence). Trimming removed 1 base from V and 2 bases from J, with 8 bases in between. The CDR3 consists of 14 residues.